The TCR beta chain under discussion was sequenced for a study of siplizumab effects on memory and regulatory T cells. Measured with immunoSEQ multiplex PCR; TCRdb has only the in-frame clones, and not every one. The sample consists of 75,000 to 100,000 clones, 85% to 95% of them appearing once. The receptor comes from a human donor in good health. The sample comprised non-Treg CD4+ T cells sorted from blood.

In DNA form, the CDR3 reads TGTGCCAGCAGCTTCCCCGGTACGATTGCGGTCGACAATGAGCAGTTCTTC. Translating gives CASSFPGTIAVDNEQFF. The gene calls are TRBV5-4 and TRBJ2-1; no clear D gene. CDR3 length: 17 residues. The ends were cut back, 2 bases at V and 5 bases at J, with 20 bases in the middle. Germline values: CDR1 SGHNT, CDR2 YYREEE (reference sequence).